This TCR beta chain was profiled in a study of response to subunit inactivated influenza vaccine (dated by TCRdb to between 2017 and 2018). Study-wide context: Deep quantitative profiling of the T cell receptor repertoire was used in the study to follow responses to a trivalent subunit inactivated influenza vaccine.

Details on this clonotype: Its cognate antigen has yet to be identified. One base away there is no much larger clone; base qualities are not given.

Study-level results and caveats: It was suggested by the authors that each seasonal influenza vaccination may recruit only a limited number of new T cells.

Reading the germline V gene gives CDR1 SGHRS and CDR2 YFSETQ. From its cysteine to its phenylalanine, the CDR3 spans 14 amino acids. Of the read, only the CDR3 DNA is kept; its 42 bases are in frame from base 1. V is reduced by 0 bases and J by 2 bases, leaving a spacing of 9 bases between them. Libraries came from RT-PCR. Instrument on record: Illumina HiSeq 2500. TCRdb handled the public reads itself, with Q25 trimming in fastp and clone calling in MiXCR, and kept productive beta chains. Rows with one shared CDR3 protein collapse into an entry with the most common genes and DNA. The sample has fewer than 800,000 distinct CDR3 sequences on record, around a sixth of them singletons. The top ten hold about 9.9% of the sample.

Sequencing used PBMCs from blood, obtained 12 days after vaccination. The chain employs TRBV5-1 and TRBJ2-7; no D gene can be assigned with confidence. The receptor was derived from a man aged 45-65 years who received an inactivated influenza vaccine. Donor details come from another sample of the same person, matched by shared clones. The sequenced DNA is TGCGCCAGCAGCTTGGAATGGACCACCTACGAGCAGTACTTC. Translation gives CASSLEWTTYEQYF.